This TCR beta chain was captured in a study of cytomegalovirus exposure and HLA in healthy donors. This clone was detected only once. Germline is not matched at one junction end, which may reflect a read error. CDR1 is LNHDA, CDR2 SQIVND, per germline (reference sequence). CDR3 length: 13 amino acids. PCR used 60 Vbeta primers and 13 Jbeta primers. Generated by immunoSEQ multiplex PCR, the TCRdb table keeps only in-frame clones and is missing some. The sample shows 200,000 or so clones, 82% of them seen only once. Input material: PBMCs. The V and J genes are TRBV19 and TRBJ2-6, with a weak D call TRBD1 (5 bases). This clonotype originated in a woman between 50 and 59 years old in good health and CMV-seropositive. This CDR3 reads CASTVSGANGLTF. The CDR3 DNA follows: TGTGCCAGTACGGTCTCTGGGGCCAACGGCCTGACTTTC.